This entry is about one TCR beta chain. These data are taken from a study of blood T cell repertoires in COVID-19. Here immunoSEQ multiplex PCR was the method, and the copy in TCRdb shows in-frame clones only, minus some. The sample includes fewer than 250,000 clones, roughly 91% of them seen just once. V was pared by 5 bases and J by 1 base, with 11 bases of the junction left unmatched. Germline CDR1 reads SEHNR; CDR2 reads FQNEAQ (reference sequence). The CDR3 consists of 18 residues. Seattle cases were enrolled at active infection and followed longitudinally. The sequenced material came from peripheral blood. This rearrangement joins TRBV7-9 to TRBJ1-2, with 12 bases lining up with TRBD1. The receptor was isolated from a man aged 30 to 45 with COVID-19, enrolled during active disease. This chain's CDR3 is CASSHPRDRGLSNYGYTF. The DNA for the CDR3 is TGTGCCAGCAGCCACCCCCGGGACAGGGGGCTAAGTAACTATGGCTACACCTTC.